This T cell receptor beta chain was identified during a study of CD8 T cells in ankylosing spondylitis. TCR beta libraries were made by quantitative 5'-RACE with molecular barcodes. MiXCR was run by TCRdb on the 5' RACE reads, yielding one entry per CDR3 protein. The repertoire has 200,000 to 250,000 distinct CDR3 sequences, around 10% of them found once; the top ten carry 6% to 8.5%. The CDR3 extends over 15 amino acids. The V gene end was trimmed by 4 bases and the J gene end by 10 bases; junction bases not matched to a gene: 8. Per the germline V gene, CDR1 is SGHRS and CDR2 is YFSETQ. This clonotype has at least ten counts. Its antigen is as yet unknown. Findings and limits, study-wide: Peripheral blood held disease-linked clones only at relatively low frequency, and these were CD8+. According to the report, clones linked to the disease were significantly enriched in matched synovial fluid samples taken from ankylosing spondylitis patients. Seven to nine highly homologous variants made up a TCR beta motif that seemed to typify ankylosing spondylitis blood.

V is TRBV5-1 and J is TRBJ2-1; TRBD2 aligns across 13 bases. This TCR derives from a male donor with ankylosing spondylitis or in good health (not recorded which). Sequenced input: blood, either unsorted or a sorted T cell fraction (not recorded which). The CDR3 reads CASSGGTSGAKEQFF. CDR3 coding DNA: TGCGCCAGCAGCGGTGGGACTAGCGGGGCGAAGGAGCAGTTCTTC.